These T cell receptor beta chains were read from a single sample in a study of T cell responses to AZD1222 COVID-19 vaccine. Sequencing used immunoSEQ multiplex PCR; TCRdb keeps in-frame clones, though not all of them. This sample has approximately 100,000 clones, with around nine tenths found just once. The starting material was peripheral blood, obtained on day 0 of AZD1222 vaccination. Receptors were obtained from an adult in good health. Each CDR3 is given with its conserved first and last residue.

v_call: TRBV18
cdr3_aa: CASSPKGLGVVNEQFF

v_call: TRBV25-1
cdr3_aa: CASRAGVSHTDTQYF

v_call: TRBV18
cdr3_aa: CASSPGTPSYEQYF

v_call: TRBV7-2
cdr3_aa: CASSLGYSTYEQYF

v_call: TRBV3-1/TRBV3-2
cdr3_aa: CASSQEPGSTEAFF

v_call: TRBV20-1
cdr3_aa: CSAENDYEQYF

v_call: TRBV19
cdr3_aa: CASSIGTGEQYF

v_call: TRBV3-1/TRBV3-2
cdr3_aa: CASSQDNSRASYEQYF

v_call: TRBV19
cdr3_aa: CASSMTGAVGYGYTF

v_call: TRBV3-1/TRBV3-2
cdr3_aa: CASSRTSGGHEQYF

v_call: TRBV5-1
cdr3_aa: CASRTPGGVTGELFF

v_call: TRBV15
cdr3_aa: CATSTVVQGTTDTQYF

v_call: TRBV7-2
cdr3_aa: CASSLAGQGNNSPLHF

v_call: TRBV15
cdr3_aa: CATSRDHNQPQHF

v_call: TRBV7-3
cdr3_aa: CASSFAGAGEQYF

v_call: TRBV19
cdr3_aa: CASSSPGQGSGNTIYF

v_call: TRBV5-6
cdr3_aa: CASSLQRPTEAFF

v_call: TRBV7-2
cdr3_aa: CASSLALSVDYEQYF

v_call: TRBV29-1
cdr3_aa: CSVPDRVRPNEQFF

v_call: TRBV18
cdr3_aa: CASSQDRGRSPLHF

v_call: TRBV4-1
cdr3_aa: CASSQAKILQAGYTF

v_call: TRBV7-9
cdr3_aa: CASSFDGNFGGYTF

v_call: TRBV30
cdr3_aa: CAWSVGQDAYGYTF

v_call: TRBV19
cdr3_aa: CASSGLGRYNEQFF